The 7 T cell receptor beta chains below were found in one sample sequenced in a study of coeliac disease. Clones were sequenced by immunoSEQ multiplex PCR, and TCRdb holds only the in-frame ones, with some missing. The sample yields 7,300 or so clones, around 63% seen once. Sequencing was done on a sample of lamina propria lymphocytes from the gut. The receptors shown here come from a woman aged 60 to 75 with active celiac disease.

This chain uses TRBV27 with TRBJ1-5; 7 bases align to TRBD1. The CDR3 covers 14 residues. Unmatched junction bases numbered 0, after V lost 3 bases and J lost 1 base. Per the germline V gene, CDR1 is MNHEY and CDR2 is SMNVEV (reference sequence). CDR3 sequence: CASSLGQSNQPQHF. CDR3 nucleotide sequence: TGTGCCAGCAGTTTGGGACAGAGCAATCAGCCCCAGCATTTT.

This chain connects TRBV10-3 to TRBJ2-1; 7 positions agree with TRBD1. Germline V gene sequence: CDR1 ENHRY, CDR2 SYGVKD. This CDR3 contains 17 residues. V trimming: 8 bases; J trimming: 2 bases; junction bases outside the gene matches: 15. The CDR3 DNA follows: TGTGCCATCCGAGAGCGAAGACAGGGTTGGCCCTACAATGAGCAGTTCTTC. Translation: CAIRERRQGWPYNEQFF.

The chain couples TRBV5-1 to TRBJ2-3; 11 nucleotides match TRBD2. The CDR3 loop spans 18 amino acids. CDR1 SGHRS and CDR2 YFSETQ come from the germline V gene. V trimming: 1 base; J trimming: 5 bases; junction bases outside the gene matches: 12. CDR3 sequence reads: CASSLSTSGSKLKDTQYF. CDR3 sequence (DNA): TGCGCCAGCAGCTTGAGTACTAGCGGGAGTAAGCTTAAAGATACGCAGTATTTT.

This chain links TRBV4-2 with TRBJ2-3, with D possibly matching TRBD2 (5 bases). Germline V gene sequence: CDR1 LGHNA, CDR2 YNFKEQ. Trimming left V 7 bases short and J 0 bases short, with 17 bases between. This CDR3 is 16 amino acids long. CDR3 nucleotide sequence: TGTGCCAGCACTCCCATCGCGGGCGCTAGCACAGATACGCAGTATTTT. It codes for CASTPIAGASTDTQYF.

This clone was counted between two and nine times. The chain couples TRBV2 to TRBJ2-2, with TRBD2 matching 8 bases. J gave up 5 bases and V 7 bases, and 9 bases lay outside the gene matches. This CDR3 spans 15 amino acids. Germline CDR1 SNHLY, CDR2 FYNNEI. CDR3 in amino acids: CASMGGTRSTGELFF. For the CDR3, the DNA is TGTGCCAGCATGGGCGGGACTAGATCGACCGGGGAGCTGTTTTTT.

This clone was seen a few times. The CDR3 DNA follows: TGTGCCAGCAGACCAGACTCGTACACAGATACGCAGTATTTT. Translating gives CASRPDSYTDTQYF. The chain uses TRBV7-6 and TRBJ2-3, with D unresolved. Trimming removed 6 bases at V and 2 bases at J, with 12 bases between. Germline V gene sequence: CDR1 SGHVS, CDR2 FNYEAQ. This CDR3 has 14 residues.

The chain links TRBV28 to TRBJ1-5; D is uncertain. Trimming took off 11 bases at V and 2 bases at J, with 16 bases between the two ends. The CDR3 has 14 residues. Per the germline V gene, CDR1 is MDHEN and CDR2 is SYDVKM. The CDR3 protein is CAHQPDGGNQPQHF. CDR3 bases: TGTGCCCACCAACCGGACGGGGGCAATCAGCCCCAGCATTTT.